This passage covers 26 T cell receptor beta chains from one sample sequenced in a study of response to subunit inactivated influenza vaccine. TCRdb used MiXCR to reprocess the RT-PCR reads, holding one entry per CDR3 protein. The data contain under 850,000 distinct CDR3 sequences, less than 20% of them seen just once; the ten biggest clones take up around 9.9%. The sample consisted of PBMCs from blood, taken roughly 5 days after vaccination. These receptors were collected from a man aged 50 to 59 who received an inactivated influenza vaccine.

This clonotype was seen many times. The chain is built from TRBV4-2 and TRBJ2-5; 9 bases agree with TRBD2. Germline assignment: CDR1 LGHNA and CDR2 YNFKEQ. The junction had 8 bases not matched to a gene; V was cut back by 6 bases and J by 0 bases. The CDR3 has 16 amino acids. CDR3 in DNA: TGTGCCAGCAGTCCCGGGCTAGCGGGGAACCAAGAGACCCAGTACTTC. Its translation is CASSPGLAGNQETQYF.

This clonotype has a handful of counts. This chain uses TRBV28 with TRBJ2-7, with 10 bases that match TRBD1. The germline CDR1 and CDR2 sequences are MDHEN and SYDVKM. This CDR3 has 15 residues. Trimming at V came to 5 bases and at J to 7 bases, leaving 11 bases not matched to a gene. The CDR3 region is CASSARDRGNEEQYF. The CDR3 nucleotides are TGTGCCAGCAGTGCCCGGGACAGGGGTAACGAAGAGCAGTACTTC.

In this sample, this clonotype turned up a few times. The CDR3 protein is CASSAGQGNIQYF. CDR3 nucleotide sequence: TGTGCCAGCAGCGCGGGACAAGGAAACATTCAGTACTTC. The chain has TRBV7-2 and TRBJ2-4; D possibly matches TRBD1 or TRBD2 (6 bases each). The CDR3 contains 13 residues. The V gene's germline CDR1 is SGHTA and CDR2 FQGNSA. Trimming removed 5 bases at V and 6 bases at J, with 11 bases between.

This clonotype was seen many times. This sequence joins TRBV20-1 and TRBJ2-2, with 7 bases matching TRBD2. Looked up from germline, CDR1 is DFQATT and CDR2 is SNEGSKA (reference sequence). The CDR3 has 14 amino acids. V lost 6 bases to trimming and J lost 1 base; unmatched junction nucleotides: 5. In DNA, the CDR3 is TGCAGTGCGGCAAGGGAGGGGAACACCGGGGAGCTGTTTTTT. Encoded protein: CSAAREGNTGELFF.

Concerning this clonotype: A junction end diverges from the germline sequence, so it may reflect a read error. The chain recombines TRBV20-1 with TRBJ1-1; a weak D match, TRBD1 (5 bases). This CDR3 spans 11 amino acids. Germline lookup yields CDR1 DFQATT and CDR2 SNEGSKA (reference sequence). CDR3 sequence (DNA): TGCAGTGCCGCAGGGAACGCTGAAGCTTTCTTT. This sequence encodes CSAAGNAEAFF.

The CDR3: CATIPSTGVNQPQHF. The DNA for the CDR3 is TGTGCCACAATCCCGTCGACAGGTGTAAATCAGCCCCAGCATTTT. The chain employs TRBV28 and TRBJ1-5, with a tentative D call TRBD1 (6 bases). Between the trimmed V and J ends, which lost 10 bases and 4 bases, there was a span of 20 bases. The CDR3 has 15 residues. The germline V gene encodes CDR1 MDHEN and CDR2 SYDVKM.

The CDR3: CASSQGGHANTGELFF. The CDR3 DNA sequence: TGCGCCAGCAGCCAAGGGGGACACGCGAACACCGGGGAGCTGTTTTTT. The rearrangement links TRBV4-1 to TRBJ2-2; D is possibly TRBD1 (6 bases). The germline V gene encodes CDR1 MGHRA and CDR2 YSYEKL. Trimming cost V 1 base and J 0 bases, with 9 bases left between them. This CDR3 comprises 16 residues.

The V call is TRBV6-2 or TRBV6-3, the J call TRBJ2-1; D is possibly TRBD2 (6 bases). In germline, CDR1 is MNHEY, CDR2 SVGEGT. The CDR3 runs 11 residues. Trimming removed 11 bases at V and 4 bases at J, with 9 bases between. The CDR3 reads CAAGLYNEQFF. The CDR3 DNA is TGTGCCGCGGGACTGTACAATGAGCAGTTCTTC.

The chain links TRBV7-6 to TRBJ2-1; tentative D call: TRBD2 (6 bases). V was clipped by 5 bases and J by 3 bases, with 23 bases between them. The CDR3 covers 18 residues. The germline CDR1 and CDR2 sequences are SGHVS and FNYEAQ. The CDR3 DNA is TGTGCCAGCAGCCCCACCGGGGGTACCGCACCCAACTACAATGAGCAGTTCTTC. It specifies CASSPTGGTAPNYNEQFF.

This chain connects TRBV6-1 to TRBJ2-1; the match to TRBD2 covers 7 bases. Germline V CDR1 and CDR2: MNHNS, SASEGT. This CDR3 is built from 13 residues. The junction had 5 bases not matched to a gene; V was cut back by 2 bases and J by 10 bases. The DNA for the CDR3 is TGTGCCAGCAGTGAAAAGCAGGGAGGGGAGCAGTTCTTC. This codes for CASSEKQGGEQFF.

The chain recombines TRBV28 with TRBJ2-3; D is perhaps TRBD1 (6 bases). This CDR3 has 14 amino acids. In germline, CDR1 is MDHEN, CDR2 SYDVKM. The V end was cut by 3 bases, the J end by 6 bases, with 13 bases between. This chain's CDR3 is CASSFLGQFDTQYF. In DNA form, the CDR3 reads TGTGCCAGCAGTTTTCTCGGACAGTTCGATACGCAGTATTTT.

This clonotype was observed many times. The CDR3: CSARDQTNNEQFF. In DNA, the CDR3 is TGCAGTGCTAGAGACCAGACAAACAATGAGCAGTTCTTC. The V call is TRBV20-1, the J call TRBJ2-1, with unresolved D. CDR3 length equals 13 residues. Germline-derived CDR1 and CDR2 are DFQATT and SNEGSKA (reference sequence). Trimming stripped 0 bases from V and 5 bases from J, with 8 bases between.

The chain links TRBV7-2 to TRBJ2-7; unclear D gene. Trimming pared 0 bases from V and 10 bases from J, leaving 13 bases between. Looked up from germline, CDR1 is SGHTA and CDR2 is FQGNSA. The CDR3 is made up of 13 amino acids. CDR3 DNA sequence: TGTGCCAGCAGCTTAGCATTTGGAATGGAACAGTACTTC. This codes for CASSLAFGMEQYF.

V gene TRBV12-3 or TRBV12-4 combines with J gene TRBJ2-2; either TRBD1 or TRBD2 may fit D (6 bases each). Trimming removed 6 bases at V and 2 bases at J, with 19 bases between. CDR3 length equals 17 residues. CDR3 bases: TGTGCCAGCAGGGCTGGGGGCGGAGCGGGTAACACCGGGGAGCTGTTTTTT. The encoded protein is CASRAGGGAGNTGELFF.

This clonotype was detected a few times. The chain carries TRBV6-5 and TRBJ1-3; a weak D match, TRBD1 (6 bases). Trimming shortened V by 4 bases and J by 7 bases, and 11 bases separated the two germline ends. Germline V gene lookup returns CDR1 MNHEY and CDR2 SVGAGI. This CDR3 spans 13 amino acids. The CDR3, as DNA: TGTGCCAGCAGTTCAGGGGAGAGGAACACCATATATTTT. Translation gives CASSSGERNTIYF.

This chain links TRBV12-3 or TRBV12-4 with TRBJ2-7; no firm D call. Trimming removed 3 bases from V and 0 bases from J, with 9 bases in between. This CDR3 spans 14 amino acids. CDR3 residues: CASSLYLSSYEQYF. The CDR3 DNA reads TGTGCCAGCAGTTTGTACTTAAGCTCCTACGAGCAGTACTTC.

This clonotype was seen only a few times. CDR3 bases: TGCAGTGCTTCAGGCTTGTATAATTCACCCCTCCACTTT. Translating gives CSASGLYNSPLHF. This chain joins TRBV20-1 and TRBJ1-6, with D hard to call. Germline CDR1 reads DFQATT; CDR2 reads SNEGSKA (reference sequence). V was trimmed by 5 bases and J by 4 bases, leaving 9 bases between them. The CDR3 is 13 residues long.

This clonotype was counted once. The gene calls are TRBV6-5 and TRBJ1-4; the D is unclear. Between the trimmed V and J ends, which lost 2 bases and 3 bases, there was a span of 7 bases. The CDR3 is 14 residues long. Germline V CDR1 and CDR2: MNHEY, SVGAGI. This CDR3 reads CASSYRSSNEKLFF. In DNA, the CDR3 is TGTGCCAGCAGTTACCGGTCATCTAATGAAAAACTGTTTTTT.

CDR3 protein: CSARFLGGETQYF. In DNA form, the CDR3 reads TGCAGTGCTAGGTTTCTGGGTGGGGAGACCCAGTACTTC. The V and J genes are TRBV20-1 and TRBJ2-5; D remains unclear. The V end lost 3 bases, the J end lost 5 bases, and 13 bases lay between the germline ends. Germline V gene sequence: CDR1 DFQATT, CDR2 SNEGSKA (reference sequence). This CDR3 has 13 residues.

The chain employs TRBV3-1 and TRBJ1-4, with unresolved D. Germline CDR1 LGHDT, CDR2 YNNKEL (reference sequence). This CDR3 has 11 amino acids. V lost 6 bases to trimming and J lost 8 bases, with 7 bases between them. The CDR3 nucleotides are TGTGCCAGCAGGAGTTTCGAAAAACTGTTTTTT. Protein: CASRSFEKLFF.

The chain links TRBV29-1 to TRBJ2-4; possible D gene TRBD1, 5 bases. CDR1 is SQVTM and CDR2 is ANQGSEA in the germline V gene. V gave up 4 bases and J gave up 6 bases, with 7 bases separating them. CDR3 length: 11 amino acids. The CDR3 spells CSVGRGNIQYF. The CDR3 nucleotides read TGCAGCGTTGGAAGGGGAAACATTCAGTACTTC.

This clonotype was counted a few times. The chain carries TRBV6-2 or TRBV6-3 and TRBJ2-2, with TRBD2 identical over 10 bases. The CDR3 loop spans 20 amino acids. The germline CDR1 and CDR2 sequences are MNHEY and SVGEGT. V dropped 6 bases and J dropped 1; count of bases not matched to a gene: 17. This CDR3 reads CASSSRRATSGPKNTGELFF. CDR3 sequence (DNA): TGTGCCAGCAGCTCCCGCCGTGCGACTAGCGGGCCCAAGAACACCGGGGAGCTGTTTTTT.

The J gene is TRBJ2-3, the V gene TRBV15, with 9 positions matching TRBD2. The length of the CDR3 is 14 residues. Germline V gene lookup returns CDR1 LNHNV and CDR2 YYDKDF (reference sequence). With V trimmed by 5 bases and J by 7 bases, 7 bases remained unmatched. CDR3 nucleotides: TGTGCCACCAGCGCGGGGGGGGTTCTAAATACGCAGTATTTT. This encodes CATSAGGVLNTQYF.

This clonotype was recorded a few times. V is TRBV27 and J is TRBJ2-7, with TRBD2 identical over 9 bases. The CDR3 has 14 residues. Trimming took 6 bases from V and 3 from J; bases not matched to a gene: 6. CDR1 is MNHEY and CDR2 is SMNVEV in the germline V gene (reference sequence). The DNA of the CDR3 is TGTGCCAGCAGCTCGACTAGCGGACTCTACGAGCAGTACTTC. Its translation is CASSSTSGLYEQYF.

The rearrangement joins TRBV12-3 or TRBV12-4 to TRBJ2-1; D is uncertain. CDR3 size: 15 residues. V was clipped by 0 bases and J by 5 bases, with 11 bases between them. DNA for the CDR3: TGTGCCAGCAGTTTAGCGCCTGGATTTGACAATGAGCAGTTCTTC. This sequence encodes CASSLAPGFDNEQFF.

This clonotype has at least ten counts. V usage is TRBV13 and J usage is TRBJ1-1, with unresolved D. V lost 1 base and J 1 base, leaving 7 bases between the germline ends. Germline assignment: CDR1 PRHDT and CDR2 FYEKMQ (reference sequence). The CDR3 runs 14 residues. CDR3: CASSLVAENTEAFF. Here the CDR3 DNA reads TGTGCCAGCAGCTTAGTCGCTGAGAACACTGAAGCTTTCTTT.